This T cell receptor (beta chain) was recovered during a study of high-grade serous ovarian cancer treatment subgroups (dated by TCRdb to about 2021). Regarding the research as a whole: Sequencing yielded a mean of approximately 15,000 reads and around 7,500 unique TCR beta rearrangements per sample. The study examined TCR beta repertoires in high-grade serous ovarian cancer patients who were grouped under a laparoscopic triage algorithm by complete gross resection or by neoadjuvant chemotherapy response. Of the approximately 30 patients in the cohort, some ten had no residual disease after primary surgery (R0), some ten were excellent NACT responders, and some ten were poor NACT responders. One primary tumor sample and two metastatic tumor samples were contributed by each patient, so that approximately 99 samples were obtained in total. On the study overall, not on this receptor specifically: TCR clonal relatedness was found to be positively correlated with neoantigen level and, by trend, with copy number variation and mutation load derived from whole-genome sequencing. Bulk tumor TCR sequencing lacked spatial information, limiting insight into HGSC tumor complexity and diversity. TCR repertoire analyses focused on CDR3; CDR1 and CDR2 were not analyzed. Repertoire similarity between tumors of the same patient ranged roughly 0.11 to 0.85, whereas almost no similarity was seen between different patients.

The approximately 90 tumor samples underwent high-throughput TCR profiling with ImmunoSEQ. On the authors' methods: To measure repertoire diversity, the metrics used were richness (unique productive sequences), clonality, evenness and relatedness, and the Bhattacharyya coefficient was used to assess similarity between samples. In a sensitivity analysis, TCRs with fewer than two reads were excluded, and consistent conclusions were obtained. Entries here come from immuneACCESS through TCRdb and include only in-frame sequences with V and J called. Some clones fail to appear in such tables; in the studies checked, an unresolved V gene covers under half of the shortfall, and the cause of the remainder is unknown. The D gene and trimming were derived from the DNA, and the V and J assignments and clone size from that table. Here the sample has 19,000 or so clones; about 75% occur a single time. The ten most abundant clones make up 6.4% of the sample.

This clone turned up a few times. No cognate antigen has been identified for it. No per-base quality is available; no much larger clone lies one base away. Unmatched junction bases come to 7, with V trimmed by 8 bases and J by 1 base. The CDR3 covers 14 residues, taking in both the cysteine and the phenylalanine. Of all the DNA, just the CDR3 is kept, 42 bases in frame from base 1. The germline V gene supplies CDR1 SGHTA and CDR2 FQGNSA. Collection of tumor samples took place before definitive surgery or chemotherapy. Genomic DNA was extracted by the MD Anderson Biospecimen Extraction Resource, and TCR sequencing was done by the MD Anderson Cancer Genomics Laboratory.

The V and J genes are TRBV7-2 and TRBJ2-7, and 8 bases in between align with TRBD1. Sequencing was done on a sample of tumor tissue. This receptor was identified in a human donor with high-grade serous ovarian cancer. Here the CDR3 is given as CASASTGGSYEQYF. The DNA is TGTGCCAGCGCTTCCACAGGGGGGTCCTACGAGCAGTACTTC. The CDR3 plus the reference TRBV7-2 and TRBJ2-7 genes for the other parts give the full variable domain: GAGVSQSPSNKVTEKGKDVELRCDPISGHTALYWYRQSLGQGLEFLIYFQGNSAPDKSGLPSDRFSAERTGGSVSTLTIQRTQQEDSAVYLCASASTGGSYEQYFGPGTRLTVT.